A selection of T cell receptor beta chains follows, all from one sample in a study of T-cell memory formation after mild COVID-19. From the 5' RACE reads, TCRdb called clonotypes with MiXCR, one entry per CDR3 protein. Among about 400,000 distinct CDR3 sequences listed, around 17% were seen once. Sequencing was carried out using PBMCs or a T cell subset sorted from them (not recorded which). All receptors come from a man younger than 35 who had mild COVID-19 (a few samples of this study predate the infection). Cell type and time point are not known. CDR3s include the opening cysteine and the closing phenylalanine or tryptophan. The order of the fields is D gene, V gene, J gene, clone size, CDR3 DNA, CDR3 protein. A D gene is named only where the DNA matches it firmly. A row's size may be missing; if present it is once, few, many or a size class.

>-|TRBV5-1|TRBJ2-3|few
TGCGCCAGCAGCTTGAGGGAAAGGACAGATACGCAGTATTTT
CASSLRERTDTQYF
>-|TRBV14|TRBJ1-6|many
TGTGCCAGCTCCGGACTTTATAATTCACCCCTCCACTTT
CASSGLYNSPLHF
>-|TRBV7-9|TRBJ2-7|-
TGTGCCAGCAGCTTCGACCGGTGGGAGCAGTACTTC
CASSFDRWEQYF
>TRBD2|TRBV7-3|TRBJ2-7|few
TGTGCCAGCAGCTTAGCAGCGGGGAATAACTACGAGCAGTACTTC
CASSLAAGNNYEQYF
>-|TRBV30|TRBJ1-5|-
TGTGCCTCGTCGGGCCTCGATAGCAATCAGCCCCAGCATTTT
CASSGLDSNQPQHF
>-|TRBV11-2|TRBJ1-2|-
TGTGCCAGCAGCTTAATGGGGGGCGCCTATGGCTACACCTTC
CASSLMGGAYGYTF
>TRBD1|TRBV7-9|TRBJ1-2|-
TGTGCCAGCAGCTTTGATGGAAGGGGGCGGTATGGCTACACCTTC
CASSFDGRGRYGYTF
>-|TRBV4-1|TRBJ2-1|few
TGCGCCAGCAGCCAGGGGTTATCGGGGACGGCCTACAATGAGCAGTTCTTC
CASSQGLSGTAYNEQFF
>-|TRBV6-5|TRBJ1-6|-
TGTGCCAGCAGTTACGTTGGGGAGGATTCACCCCTCCACTTT
CASSYVGEDSPLHF
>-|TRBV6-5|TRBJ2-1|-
TGTGCCAGCTTGGGCAGACGTCCGCATGAGCAGTTCTTC
CASLGRRPHEQFF
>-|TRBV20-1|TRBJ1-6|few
TGCAGTGCTAAAAGGGACCCGAATTCACCCCTCCACTTT
CSAKRDPNSPLHF
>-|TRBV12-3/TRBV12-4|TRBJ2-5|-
TGTGCCAGCAGTCCTGGACGGAACCAAGAGACCCAGTACTTC
CASSPGRNQETQYF
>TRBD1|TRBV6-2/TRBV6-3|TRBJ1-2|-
TGTGCCAGCATGGGGGGACAGCTCTATGGCTACACCTTC
CASMGGQLYGYTF
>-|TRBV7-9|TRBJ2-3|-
TGTGCCAGCAGCCCGCAGGGGGGGGTTAAAGCAGATACGCAGTATTTT
CASSPQGGVKADTQYF
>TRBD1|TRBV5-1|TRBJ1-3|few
TGCGCCAGCAGCTTAGGGACAGGCGCTCTCGGAAACACCATATATTTT
CASSLGTGALGNTIYF
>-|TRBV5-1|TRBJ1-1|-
TGCGCCAGCAGCTCGGACAGATCGAACACTGAAGCTTTCTTT
CASSSDRSNTEAFF
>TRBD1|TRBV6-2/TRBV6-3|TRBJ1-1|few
TGTGCCAGCAGTACAGGGGTGACCACTGAAGCTTTCTTT
CASSTGVTTEAFF
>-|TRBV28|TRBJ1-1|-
TGTGCCAGCAGTTCCCCCCCTAAGGGCACTGAAGCTTTCTTT
CASSSPPKGTEAFF
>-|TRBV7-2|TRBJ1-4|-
TGTGCCAGCAGCTTAGCAGGGATTGCTAATGAAAAACTGTTTTTT
CASSLAGIANEKLFF